These T cell receptor beta chains were read from a single sample in a study of blood T cell repertoires in COVID-19. Produced via immunoSEQ multiplex PCR; TCRdb's table is partial and in-frame only. The sample holds about 68,000 clones, about 82% seen once. The sequenced sample consisted of peripheral blood. The receptor source for this set is a man in his fifties with acute or convalescent COVID-19. Both conserved end residues are part of each CDR3. Each record gives: CDR3 length, V gene, CDR3 protein.

14,TRBV6-1,CASSEGQGAYEQYF
14,TRBV6-5,CASSYEWTQETQYF
14,TRBV5-4,CASSPMGRVNEQFF
15,TRBV4-2,CASSQGLADQETQYF
13,TRBV27,CASSNGGAYEQYF
14,TRBV11-2,CASGWGASVGEQYF
15,TRBV6-5,CASRKTGASNQPQHF
15,TRBV3-1/TRBV3-2,CASSQSQREVNIQYF
11,TRBV28,CASSGGEEQYF
17,TRBV11-3,CASSLDPSGRVFDEQFF
15,TRBV6-5,CASRLWARGSYEQYF
16,TRBV4-1,CASSQMRGRAVETQYF
13,TRBV24-1,CATSDPGQIEQYF
13,TRBV21-1,CASSDRVSYEQYF
12,TRBV21-1,CASRLYSYEQYF
16,TRBV5-4,CASSPTPGPRGDTQYF
15,TRBV6-5,CASTLPGTSVNEQFF
15,TRBV3-1/TRBV3-2,CASSQEGFGTDTQYF
14,TRBV6-1,CASSEALSDQPQHF
12,TRBV28,CASNIPGLKPYF
13,TRBV19,CASSWRGQTEAFF
16,TRBV6-5,CASSYSLGQGATEAFF
12,TRBV12-3/TRBV12-4,CASSSDSPEAFF
15,TRBV7-8,CASSLAGRSNQPQHF
14,TRBV20-1,CSASVYGGPYEQYF
16,TRBV6-1,CASSESPGQRRSPLHF
14,TRBV3-1/TRBV3-2,CASSQVSGDNEQFF
14,TRBV28,CASRGLAGVGEQFF
16,TRBV4-2,CASSQATSASSYEQYF
14,TRBV6-1,CASSESAGNTEAFF
16,TRBV11-2,CASRSYSGAGDYEQYF
14,TRBV4-1,CASSAGQGSGELFF
16,TRBV11-2,CASSLASQGGSYEQYF
16,TRBV6-6,CASSYEGQDVGYEQYF
12,TRBV5-6,CASSLSGYGYTF
14,TRBV6-5,CASSLAGGRDTQYF
16,TRBV5-1,CASSLAVGGSTDTQYF
15,TRBV11-1,CASSRSSSGANVLTF
11,TRBV19,CASGGNTEAFF
14,TRBV11-3,CASSPVWGDYEQYF
17,TRBV19,CASSFGLGSLAKNIQYF
15,TRBV15,CATSSRTASTDTQYF
15,TRBV19,CASRRAGAGTGELFF
14,TRBV7-9,CASSFHATNEKLFF
16,TRBV28,CASSPLSGEPSNEQFF
19,TRBV7-2,CASSLRGSRQGVPGNTIYF
15,TRBV6-5,CASSSMDSSGNTIYF
12,TRBV5-1,CASSLEDNTQYF
12,TRBV29-1,CSGGTENTEAFF
15,TRBV28,CASSSTPGASDEQFF
14,TRBV6-5,CASSPGTGLYEQYF
14,TRBV3-1/TRBV3-2,CASSQDGGWNEQYF
18,TRBV19,CASHRSEGLNSGANVLTF
15,TRBV9,CASSVEQGPYNEQFF